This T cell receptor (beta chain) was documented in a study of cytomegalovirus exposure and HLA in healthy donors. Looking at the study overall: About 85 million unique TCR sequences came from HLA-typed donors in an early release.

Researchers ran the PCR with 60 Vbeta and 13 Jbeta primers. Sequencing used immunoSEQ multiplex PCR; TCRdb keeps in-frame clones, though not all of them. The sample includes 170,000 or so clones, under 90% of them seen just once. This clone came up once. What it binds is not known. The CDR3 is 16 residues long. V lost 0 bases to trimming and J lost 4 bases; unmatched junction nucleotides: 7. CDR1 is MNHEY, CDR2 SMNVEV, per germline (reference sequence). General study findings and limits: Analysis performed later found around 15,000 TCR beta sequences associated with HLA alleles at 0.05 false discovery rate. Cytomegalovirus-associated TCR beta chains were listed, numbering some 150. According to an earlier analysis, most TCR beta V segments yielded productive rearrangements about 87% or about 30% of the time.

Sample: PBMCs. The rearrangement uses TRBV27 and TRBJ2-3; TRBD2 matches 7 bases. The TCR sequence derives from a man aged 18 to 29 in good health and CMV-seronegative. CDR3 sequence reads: CASSLSWGGGPDTQYF. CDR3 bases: TGTGCCAGCAGTTTATCCTGGGGGGGAGGCCCAGATACGCAGTATTTT.